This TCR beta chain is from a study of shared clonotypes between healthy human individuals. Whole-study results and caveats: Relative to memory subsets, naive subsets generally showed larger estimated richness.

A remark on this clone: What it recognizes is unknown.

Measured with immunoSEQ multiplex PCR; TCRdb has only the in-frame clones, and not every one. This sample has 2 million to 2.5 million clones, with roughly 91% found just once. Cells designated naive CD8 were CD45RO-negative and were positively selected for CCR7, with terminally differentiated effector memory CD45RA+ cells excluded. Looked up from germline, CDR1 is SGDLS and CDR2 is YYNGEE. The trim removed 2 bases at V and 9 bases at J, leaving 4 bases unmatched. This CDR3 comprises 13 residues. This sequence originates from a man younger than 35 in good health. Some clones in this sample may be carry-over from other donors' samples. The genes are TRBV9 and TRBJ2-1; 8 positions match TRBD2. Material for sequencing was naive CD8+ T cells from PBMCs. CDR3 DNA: TGTGCCAGCAGCGTTAGCGGGAAGGGTGAGCAGTTCTTC. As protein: CASSVSGKGEQFF.